This TCR beta chain derives from a study of beta chain features in type 1 diabetes. Investigators reverse transcribed all isolated RNA, so they sequenced expressed TCRB transcripts. The table came from immunoSEQ multiplex PCR; TCRdb's copy has only in-frame clones and leaves some out. The table records 900,000 or so clones, roughly 16% of them present only once. Study-level points and caveats: Within the patient group, naive, central memory and Treg TCRB repertoires appeared more similar to each other than within healthy donors. Although PCR might favor shorter templates, it would do so equally in patients and controls. Sequencing the cDNA could make cells with high TCR expression show up more than they should. Shorter TCRB CDR3s, moderately but significantly so, marked every one of the four CD4+ subsets in Type 1 diabetes patients.

This clone has just a few counts. The antigen is unknown. V trimming: 1 base; J trimming: 5 bases; junction bases outside the gene matches: 10. This CDR3 spans 17 amino acids. In germline, CDR1 is MGHRA, CDR2 YSYEKL. The rearrangement links TRBV4-1 to TRBJ2-5; TRBD2 aligns across 10 bases. What was sequenced was naive CD4+ T cells from blood. The source is a woman younger than 30 in good health. The chain's CDR3 is CASSQGRASGRGETQYF. The CDR3 DNA sequence: TGCGCCAGCAGCCAAGGACGGGCTAGCGGGAGAGGGGAGACCCAGTACTTC.